Shown below are 8 T cell receptor beta chains from a single sample sequenced in a study of blood T cells in healthy people across ages. Alongside a J-beta primer mix, a sample-barcoded 5' primer served in a second PCR lasting roughly 7 to 12 cycles. TCRdb reprocessed the 5' RACE reads with MiXCR, giving one entry per CDR3 protein. The table lists nearly 1 million distinct CDR3 sequences, roughly 50% of them singletons, with 20% to 25% in the top ten. Sequenced material: blood. Receptors originate from a woman in her sixties or seventies in good health.

The CDR3 loop reads CASSQGPGGVGEQFF. The CDR3 DNA sequence: TGCGCCAGCAGCCAAGGGCCAGGGGGAGTAGGTGAGCAGTTCTTC. This chain connects TRBV4-1 to TRBJ2-1; 7 positions match TRBD1. Germline lookup yields CDR1 MGHRA and CDR2 YSYEKL. V shed 1 base and J 9 bases; nucleotides not matched to a gene: 9. The CDR3 contains 15 residues.

The J gene is TRBJ2-1, the V gene TRBV3-1; 7 positions match TRBD1. V lost 4 bases and J lost 2; bases outside the gene matches: 8. CDR1 is LGHDT, CDR2 YNNKEL, per germline (reference sequence). The CDR3 covers 16 residues. In nucleotides, the CDR3 is TGTGCCAGCAGCCCTTACGGGACAGTTACCTACAATGAGCAGTTCTTC. Translating it yields CASSPYGTVTYNEQFF.

The V gene is TRBV20-1, the J gene TRBJ2-2; no clear D. V was clipped by 3 bases and J by 5 bases, with 4 bases between them. The CDR3 length is 11 residues. In germline, CDR1 is DFQATT, CDR2 SNEGSKA (reference sequence). The CDR3 coding sequence is TGCAGTGCTAGGTCAACCGGGGAGCTGTTTTTT. Protein sequence: CSARSTGELFF.

This clonotype was picked up one time. The chain employs TRBV18 and TRBJ2-7; 7 bases map to TRBD1. With V trimmed by 1 base and J by 7 bases, 10 bases remained unmatched. The germline V gene encodes CDR1 KGHSH and CDR2 LQKENI. The CDR3 runs to 15 residues. The chain's CDR3 is CASSPLDRLTGEQYF. CDR3 coding DNA: TGTGCCAGCTCACCACTGGACAGGCTGACGGGGGAGCAGTACTTC.

The rearrangement uses TRBV7-3 and TRBJ1-2; no reliable D call. Trimming removed 3 bases from V and 10 bases from J, with 15 bases in between. The CDR3 is 13 residues long. The V gene's germline CDR1 is SGHTA and CDR2 FQGTGA. Here the CDR3 reads CASSFFSLGDYTF. CDR3 bases: TGTGCCAGCAGCTTTTTCAGTTTAGGAGACTACACCTTC.

The table lists this clonotype with a few counts. This chain uses TRBV29-1 with TRBJ2-6; TRBD1 aligns across 8 bases. V gave up 7 bases and J gave up 4 bases; unmatched junction bases: 12. The CDR3 runs 16 residues. Germline V CDR1 and CDR2: SQVTM, ANQGSEA. CDR3 DNA sequence: TGCAGCGCCCTACAGGGGGGAAGTTTAGGGGCCAACGTCCTGACTTTC. Residues: CSALQGGSLGANVLTF.

This chain uses TRBV29-1 with TRBJ2-5, with 9 bases aligning to TRBD2. This CDR3 has 16 residues. Losses at the gene ends were 2 bases for V and 5 bases for J; bases not matched to a gene: 12. CDR1 SQVTM and CDR2 ANQGSEA come from the germline V gene. This CDR3 reads CSVERGTREGRETQYF. The CDR3 coding sequence is TGCAGCGTTGAAAGGGGGACGCGGGAGGGCCGGGAGACCCAGTACTTC.

The V gene is TRBV5-1, the J gene TRBJ1-2, with TRBD1 matching 11 bases. This CDR3 spans 15 amino acids. Germline V lookup: CDR1 SGHRS, CDR2 YFSETQ. V was pared by 4 bases and J by 2 bases, with 4 bases of the junction left unmatched. The CDR3 here is CASSTGDRGNYGYTF. CDR3 bases: TGCGCCAGCAGCACCGGGGACAGGGGGAACTATGGCTACACCTTC.